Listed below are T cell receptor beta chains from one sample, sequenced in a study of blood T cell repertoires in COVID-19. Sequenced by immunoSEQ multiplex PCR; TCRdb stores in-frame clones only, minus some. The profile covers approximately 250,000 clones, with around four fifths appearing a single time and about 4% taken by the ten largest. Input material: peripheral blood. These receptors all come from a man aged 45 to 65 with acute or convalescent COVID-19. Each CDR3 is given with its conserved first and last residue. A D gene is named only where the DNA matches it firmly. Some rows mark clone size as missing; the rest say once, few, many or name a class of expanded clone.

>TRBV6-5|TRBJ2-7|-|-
CASVISSAYEQYF
TGTGCCAGCGTCATATCAAGCGCCTACGAGCAGTACTTC
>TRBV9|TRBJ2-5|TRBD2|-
CASSVAAGGTQYF
TGTGCCAGCAGCGTAGCAGCGGGGGGGACCCAGTACTTC
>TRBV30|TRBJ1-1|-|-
CAWTQQMNTEAFF
TGTGCCTGGACCCAACAGATGAACACTGAAGCTTTCTTT
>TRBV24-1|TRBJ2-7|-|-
CATSGEGSEQYF
TGTGCCACCAGTGGAGAGGGTTCCGAGCAGTACTTC
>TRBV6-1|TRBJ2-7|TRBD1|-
CASSEIGTGGYEQYF
TGTGCCAGCAGTGAAATCGGGACAGGGGGCTACGAGCAGTACTTC
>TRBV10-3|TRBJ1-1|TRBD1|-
CAISARHQGGNTEAFF
TGTGCCATCAGTGCGAGACACCAGGGGGGGAACACTGAAGCTTTCTTT
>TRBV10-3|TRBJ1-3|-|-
CAMRQGLESGNTIYF
TGTGCCATGAGGCAGGGCCTGGAGTCTGGAAACACCATATATTTT
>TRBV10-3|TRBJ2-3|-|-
CAIMGRNTDTQYF
TGTGCCATCATGGGGAGAAACACAGATACGCAGTATTTT
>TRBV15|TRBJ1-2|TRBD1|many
CATSRKQGAYLGGYTF
TGTGCCACCAGCAGAAAACAGGGGGCCTACCTAGGGGGCTACACCTTC
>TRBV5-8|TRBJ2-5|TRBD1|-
CASSFGTGGAETQYF
TGTGCCAGCAGCTTTGGAACAGGGGGCGCAGAGACCCAGTACTTC
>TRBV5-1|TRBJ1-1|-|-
CASSLEGGWNTEAFF
TGCGCCAGCAGCTTGGAAGGAGGGTGGAACACTGAAGCTTTCTTT
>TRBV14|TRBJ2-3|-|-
CASSQDKRRGTDTQYF
TGTGCCAGCAGCCAAGATAAACGGCGGGGCACAGATACGCAGTATTTT
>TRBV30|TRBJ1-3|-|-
CAWSTYRNTIYF
TGTGCCTGGAGTACCTACCGAAACACCATATATTTT
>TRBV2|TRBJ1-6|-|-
CASRDWRVPQSHSPLHF
TGTGCCAGCAGGGACTGGAGGGTGCCACAGTCCCATTCACCCCTCCACTTT
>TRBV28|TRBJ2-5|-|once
CASFSRDKETQYF
TGTGCCAGCTTTTCCCGGGACAAAGAGACCCAGTACTTC
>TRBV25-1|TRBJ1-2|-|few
CASSRGYGYTF
TGTGCCAGCAGTCGAGGCTATGGCTACACCTTC
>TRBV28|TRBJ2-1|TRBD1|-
CASSLGDRGGREFF
TGTGCCAGCAGTTTAGGGGACAGGGGTGGTCGGGAGTTCTTC
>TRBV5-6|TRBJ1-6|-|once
CASSLNAGLHF
TGTGCCAGCAGCTTGAACGCAGGGCTCCACTTT
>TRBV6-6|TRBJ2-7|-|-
CASTVDSDHSYEQYF
TGTGCCAGCACCGTGGACAGTGACCACTCCTACGAGCAGTACTTC
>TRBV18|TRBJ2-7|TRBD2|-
CASSPGLAGGYEQYF
TGTGCCAGCTCACCAGGGCTAGCGGGAGGCTACGAGCAGTACTTC
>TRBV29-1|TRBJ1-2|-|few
CSVPEAGVGGYTF
TGCAGCGTCCCCGAGGCAGGGGTAGGTGGCTACACCTTC
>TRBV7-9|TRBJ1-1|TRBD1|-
CASSSKGGAQNTEAFF
TGTGCCAGCAGCTCTAAAGGGGGCGCGCAAAACACTGAAGCTTTCTTT
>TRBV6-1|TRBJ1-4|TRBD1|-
CASSEFGGGVRFF
TGTGCCAGCAGTGAATTCGGAGGGGGCGTTCGGTTTTTT
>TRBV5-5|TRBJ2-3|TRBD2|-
CASSKTSGSDTQYF
TGTGCCAGCAGCAAGACTAGCGGCTCAGATACGCAGTATTTT
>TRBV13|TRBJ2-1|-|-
CASTSSRSGHRSYNEQFF
TGTGCCAGCACTTCCTCGAGGAGCGGGCACCGCTCCTACAATGAGCAGTTCTTC
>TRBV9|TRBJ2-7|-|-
CASSAGVSDSPSYEQYF
TGTGCCAGCAGCGCCGGGGTCAGTGACTCACCATCCTACGAGCAGTACTTC
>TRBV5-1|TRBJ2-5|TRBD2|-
CASSLGGLAGGRGTQYF
TGCGCCAGCAGCTTGGGTGGACTAGCGGGGGGGCGTGGGACCCAGTACTTC
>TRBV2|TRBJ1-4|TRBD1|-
CASSINRGGTNEKLFF
TGTGCCAGCAGTATAAACAGGGGTGGGACTAATGAAAAACTGTTTTTT
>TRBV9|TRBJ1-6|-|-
CASSATSSYNSPLHF
TGTGCCAGCAGCGCTACGAGCTCCTATAATTCACCCCTCCACTTT
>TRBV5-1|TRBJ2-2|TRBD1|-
CASSPSHDRVGTGELFF
TGCGCCAGCAGCCCCTCGCACGACAGGGTGGGCACCGGGGAGCTGTTTTTT
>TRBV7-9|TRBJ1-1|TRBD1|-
CASSFAGGRNTEAFF
TGTGCCAGCAGCTTCGCAGGGGGTCGGAACACTGAAGCTTTCTTT
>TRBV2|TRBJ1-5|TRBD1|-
CASSVTPAGGLRGNQPQHF
TGTGCCAGCAGTGTTACCCCGGCAGGGGGCCTTCGGGGCAATCAGCCCCAGCATTTT
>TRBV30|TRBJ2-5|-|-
CAWSGREGTQYF
TGTGCCTGGAGTGGGAGGGAAGGGACCCAGTACTTC
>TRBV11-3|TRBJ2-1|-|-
CASSLDLRLGTYNEQFF
TGTGCCAGCAGCTTAGATCTGCGACTAGGGACCTACAATGAGCAGTTCTTC
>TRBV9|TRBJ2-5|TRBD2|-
CASSVGSGTWETQYF
TGTGCCAGCAGCGTAGGGAGCGGGACTTGGGAGACCCAGTACTTC
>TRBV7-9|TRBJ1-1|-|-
CASSLAEEAFF
TGTGCCAGCAGCTTAGCGGAGGAAGCTTTCTTT
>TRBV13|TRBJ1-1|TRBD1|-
CASRAGTANTEAFF
TGTGCCAGCAGGGCCGGGACAGCGAACACTGAAGCTTTCTTT